This TCR beta chain was identified during a study of T cell responses to AZD1222 COVID-19 vaccine. Study-level information: Doses given second, at about 4 or about 12 weeks, were pooled.

The V gene's germline CDR1 is MNHEY and CDR2 SVGAGI. The CDR3 totals 15 residues. V lost 8 bases and J lost 2, with 16 bases in between. TCRdb's copy holds only in-frame clones and misses some; the assay was immunoSEQ multiplex PCR. The repertoire holds over 150,000 clones, with roughly 90% as singletons. The source was peripheral blood, collected on day 0 of AZD1222 vaccination. The chain is built from TRBV6-5 and TRBJ2-1; D uncertain. The source of this sequence is an adult in good health. CDR3 sequence reads: CASGIESPPYNEQFF. As DNA, the CDR3 is TGTGCCAGCGGGATCGAGAGTCCCCCCTACAATGAGCAGTTCTTC.